The entry below gives a single TCR beta chain sequence along with its context. The sample is drawn from a study of shared clonotypes between healthy human individuals. Profiled with immunoSEQ multiplex PCR; TCRdb holds only in-frame clones, not every one. This table holds more than 500,000 clones, approximately 95% found once. The ends were cut back, 3 bases at V and 3 bases at J, with 8 bases in the middle. The CDR3 runs 13 residues. The germline V gene has CDR1 MNHNS and CDR2 SASEGT. The TCR comes from a woman in her twenties or thirties in good health. The rearrangement links TRBV6-1 to TRBJ2-5; perhaps TRBD1 as D (5 bases). The sequenced material came from naive CD4+ T cells sorted from blood. Specified subset: CD45RA+ positively selected. CDR3 loop: CASSESREETQYF. The CDR3 DNA sequence: TGTGCCAGCAGTGAGAGCAGGGAAGAGACCCAGTACTTC.